The entry below describes one T cell receptor (beta chain). The antigen remains undetermined. These data originate in a study of T cell repertoires in cytomegalovirus infection. Study-wide background: In public TCR beta signatures, there were indications of both CMV infection and matching HLA type. Findings and limits, study-wide: Of the TCR beta families, the public ones yielded a cumulative frequency that identified carriers of CMV plus the relevant HLA. Clonotypes of TCR beta that were HLA-C-restricted and CMV-specific dominated the ex vivo response.

TCRdb processed the reads anew with MiXCR; each CDR3 protein has one entry. Of more than 150,000 distinct CDR3 sequences in the sample, 15% to 20% were seen once. The origin of this receptor is a human donor in good health (CMV status not recorded). Some clones in this sample may be carry-over from other donors' samples. Material for sequencing was PBMCs.

CDR3 amino acids: CASSNGHNTGELFF. As DNA, the CDR3 is TGTGCCAGCAGCAACGGACATAACACCGGGGAGCTGTTTTTT. The V and J genes are TRBV7-3 and TRBJ2-2, with D possibly being TRBD1 (5 bases). CDR1 and CDR2 from the germline V gene are SGHTA and FQGTGA. This CDR3 is built from 14 residues. V gave up 5 bases and J gave up 2 bases, with 9 bases separating them.